This TCR beta chain was captured in a study of T-cell memory formation after mild COVID-19. About the study: Largely donor-specific TCR clusters were found.

Trimming took off 3 bases at V and 5 bases at J, with 8 bases between the two ends. CDR3 length: 13 amino acids. Looked up from germline, CDR1 is SGHTA and CDR2 is FQGTGA. One entry per CDR3 protein, called by TCRdb with MiXCR from the 5' RACE reads. This table holds approximately 480,000 distinct CDR3 sequences, 15% to 20% found once. Findings and limits, study-wide: Contracting clones from day 15 to 85 showed balanced CD4/CD8; later expanders favored CD4+. Among contracting clones, CD4+ were mainly CM/EM and CD8+ enriched in EMRA.

Notes on this clonotype: What it binds is not known. This may be a read error: a much more frequent sequence differs by one nucleotide.

The rearrangement joins TRBV7-3 to TRBJ2-1; a weak D match, TRBD1 (6 bases). The clonotype comes from an adult woman who had mild COVID-19 (a few samples of this study predate the infection). Cell type and time point are not known. Sequencing used PBMCs or a T cell subset sorted from them (not recorded which). DNA for the CDR3: TGTGCCAGCAGCTTTAACAGGGACAATGAGCAGTTCTTC. It yields the protein CASSFNRDNEQFF.